Reported below is one T cell receptor (beta chain). As processed by the authors: Using reference gene primer amplification, nucleated cell counts were estimated. Sequenced by immunoSEQ multiplex PCR; TCRdb stores in-frame clones only, minus some. That table supplies the V and J calls and clone size; D and trimming were determined from the DNA. The sample holds 61,000 or so clones, approximately 79% seen once. The CDR3 runs to 15 residues. Germline CDR1 reads MNHEY; CDR2 reads SVGAGI. The J segment lost 1 base and the V segment lost 4 bases, leaving 6 bases of the junction unmatched. This entry comes from a study of blood T cell repertoires in COVID-19. Study information: Samples representing acute and convalescent COVID-19 were sourced from the United States, Italy and Spain. PBMCs, B-cell-depleted T cells, or T cells provided the cDNA or gDNA that made up the material.

The receptor was derived from a woman between 65 and 79 years old with acute or convalescent COVID-19. Sequencing was carried out using peripheral blood. J is TRBJ1-1 and V is TRBV6-5; 7 positions agree with TRBD1. The chain's CDR3 is CASSWARTGNTEAFF. For the CDR3, the DNA is TGTGCCAGCAGTTGGGCCCGGACAGGGAACACTGAAGCTTTCTTT.